The sequence of this TCR beta chain was determined in a study of glioma-infiltrating T cells after dendritic cell vaccination. TCRdb's table, derived via immunoSEQ multiplex PCR, lists solely in-frame clones and lacks some. Of more than 85,000 clones listed, over 65% are singletons. CDR1 and CDR2 (germline): SGHRS, YFSETQ. The ends lost 2 bases at V and 2 bases at J; junction bases unmatched: 11. The CDR3 spans 17 residues. The receptor comes from a human donor with glioblastoma. This chain connects TRBV5-1 to TRBJ2-7; 9 nucleotides agree with TRBD1. The sequenced sample was blood, obtained before dendritic cell vaccination. The CDR3 loop reads CASSFGQGSGLTYEQYF. Here the CDR3 DNA reads TGCGCCAGCAGCTTCGGACAGGGGAGCGGTCTTACCTACGAGCAGTACTTC.